Following are 18 T cell receptor beta chains from one sample sequenced in a study of regulatory T cells in long-lasting Graves disease. HTBI primers from iRepertoire and Arm-PCR of CDR3 regions yielded the TCR beta libraries. TCRdb fed the multiplex PCR reads into MiXCR, producing one record per CDR3 protein. The sample holds around 400,000 distinct CDR3 sequences, less than 20% seen once. The sample's time point: newly diagnosed GD, antithyroid drugs for less than 3 months. Following extraction of RNA from PBMCs, that RNA was used to make the TCR library. The sample was peripheral blood mononuclear cells (PBMCs), taken at new diagnosis, from a patient treated with antithyroid drugs. These TCRs come from a female donor with Graves disease.

This clonotype was counted ten times or more. The chain recombines TRBV7-9 with TRBJ2-7, with no clear D. CDR3 length: 18 residues. CDR1 SEHNR and CDR2 FQNEAQ come from the germline V gene (reference sequence). V lost 4 bases to trimming and J lost 0 bases, with 22 bases between them. The CDR3, as DNA: TGTGCCAGCAGCTCGAGCCCCAAGGACGAATTCAGCTCCTACGAGCAGTACTTC. Translated: CASSSSPKDEFSSYEQYF.

With respect to this clonotype: A clone one base away is much larger, so this may be a read error. The CDR3 sequence is CATSLRTSGGILTDTQYF. CDR3 sequence (DNA): TGTGCCACCAGTCTTCGGACTAGCGGGGGGATTCTAACAGATACGCAGTATTTT. The chain is built from TRBV6-1 and TRBJ2-3, with 14 bases that match TRBD2. The CDR3 has 18 residues. Germline V gives CDR1 MNHNS, CDR2 SASEGT.

The V and J genes are TRBV25-1 and TRBJ1-1, with D unclear. V was clipped by 1 base and J by 3 bases, with 15 bases between them. CDR1 is MGHDK and CDR2 is SYGVNS in the germline V gene. The CDR3 runs to 16 residues. CDR3 in DNA: TGTGCCAGCAGTGAATGCCTCCCAGCCCGCGACACTGAAGCTTTCTTT. This codes for CASSECLPARDTEAFF.

This clonotype was recorded many times. The CDR3 loop is CSVFAGIGETQYF. For the CDR3, the DNA is TGCAGCGTTTTTGCGGGTATTGGAGAGACCCAGTACTTC. J is TRBJ2-5 and V is TRBV29-1, with D possibly TRBD2 on 5 matching bases. Germline assignment: CDR1 SQVTM and CDR2 ANQGSEA. CDR3 size: 13 residues. Trimming removed 5 bases at V and 4 bases at J, with 14 bases between.

In this sample, this clonotype turned up a few times. The V and J genes are TRBV28 and TRBJ2-3; 9 nucleotides align to TRBD1. This CDR3 has 14 amino acids. V was clipped by 3 bases and J by 4 bases; unmatched bases: 2. The V gene's germline CDR1 is MDHEN and CDR2 SYDVKM. The CDR3 region is CASSFYRGPDTQYF. The CDR3 nucleotides read TGTGCCAGCAGTTTCTACAGGGGGCCAGATACGCAGTATTTT.

In its sample, this clonotype was seen many times. V gene TRBV6-1 combines with J gene TRBJ2-5, with D perhaps assigned TRBD1 or TRBD2 (6 bases each). The V end lost 8 bases, the J end lost 3 bases, and 16 bases lay between the germline ends. This CDR3 comprises 14 residues. Germline CDR1 is MNHNS and CDR2 is SASEGT. CDR3 coding DNA: TGTGCCAGCCAAACGGGGGCCTTGGAAGAGACCCAGTACTTC. The encoded protein is CASQTGALEETQYF.

To note about this clonotype: Given a much more abundant clone one base away, this may be a read error. The chain employs TRBV29-1 and TRBJ2-5; tentative D call: TRBD2 (7 bases). This CDR3 is built from 16 residues. Trimming left V 0 bases short and J 11 bases short, with 25 bases between. Germline V gives CDR1 SQVTM, CDR2 ANQGSEA. The CDR3 sequence: CSVEDPLGGGRDEQYF. DNA of the CDR3: TGCAGCGTTGAAGATCCCTTGGGGGGGGGGCGCGATGAGCAGTACTTC.

The sample holds many counts of this clonotype. The genes are TRBV7-3 and TRBJ2-3; D could derive from TRBD1 or TRBD2 (5 bases each). With 5 bases removed from V and 2 bases from J, the gap between germline ends came to 17 bases. This CDR3 is 16 amino acids long. The germline V gene has CDR1 SGHTA and CDR2 FQGTGA. CDR3 in amino acids: CASSPRGRLPTDTQYF. Here the CDR3 DNA reads TGTGCCAGCAGCCCCCGGGGCAGGCTGCCCACAGATACGCAGTATTTT.

Details on this clonotype: A much larger clone differs by one base, so this may be a read error. The V call is TRBV30, the J call TRBJ1-5; TRBD1 aligns across 7 bases. CDR1 is GTSNPN, CDR2 SVGIG, per germline (reference sequence). This CDR3 is 14 amino acids long. CDR3 in amino acids: CAWSAGDSSQPQHF. Here the CDR3 DNA reads TGTGCCTGGAGTGCAGGGGACAGCAGTCAGCCCCAGCATTTT.

This clonotype was observed at least ten times. The V and J genes are TRBV11-3 and TRBJ2-5; D is perhaps TRBD2 (5 bases). There are 13 residues in the CDR3. Trimming left V 5 bases short and J 2 bases short, with 9 bases between. Per the germline V gene, CDR1 is SGHNT and CDR2 is YENEEA. In DNA, the CDR3 is TGTGCCAGCAGCCTTCGGGAACAAGAGACCCAGTACTTC. Its translation: CASSLREQETQYF.

This clonotype appeared many times. The chain links TRBV7-2 to TRBJ2-1, with D maybe TRBD2 (6 bases). CDR3 size: 13 residues. The V and J ends lost 5 bases and 9 bases respectively, with 14 bases between them. Germline loops: CDR1 SGHTA, CDR2 FQGNSA. The CDR3 loop is CASSPRRGGEQFF. CDR3 DNA: TGTGCCAGCAGCCCCAGGAGGGGCGGTGAGCAGTTCTTC.

This clonotype occurred many times. The J gene is TRBJ2-3, the V gene TRBV5-5, with D possibly matching TRBD1 (6 bases). The V gene's germline CDR1 is SGHKS and CDR2 YYEKEE (reference sequence). Trimming took 0 bases from V and 3 from J, leaving 11 bases between them. The CDR3 covers 15 residues. For the CDR3, the DNA is TGTGCCAGCAGCTTGGGACAGGCACCAACAGATACGCAGTATTTT. Translating gives CASSLGQAPTDTQYF. Together with reference TRBV5-5 and TRBJ2-3, the CDR3 gives the full variable domain: DAGVTQSPTHLIKTRGQQVTLRCSPISGHKSVSWYQQVLGQGPQFIFQYYEKEERGRGNFPDRFSARQFPNYSSELNVNALLLGDSALYLCASSLGQAPTDTQYFGPGTRLTVL.

This clonotype was counted ten times or more. This chain uses TRBV20-1 with TRBJ2-7, with TRBD2 as a possible D gene (5 bases). The CDR3 loop spans 12 amino acids. CDR1 and CDR2 (germline): DFQATT, SNEGSKA (reference sequence). V lost 6 bases to trimming and J lost 2 bases, with 11 bases between them. CDR3 nucleotide sequence: TGCAGTGCCCGGGGTGGTACCTACGAGCAGTACTTC. Protein: CSARGGTYEQYF.

This clonotype turned up a few times. This sequence joins TRBV7-9 and TRBJ2-2, with D perhaps matching TRBD1 (5 bases). The CDR3 is 15 amino acids. Germline values: CDR1 SEHNR, CDR2 FQNEAQ (reference sequence). The germline V and J ends were trimmed by 4 bases and 6 bases, with 15 bases remaining between them. This CDR3 reads CASSYSRVRPGELFF. The CDR3 DNA follows: TGTGCCAGCAGCTACTCCAGGGTGAGGCCCGGGGAGCTGTTTTTT.

This clonotype was observed once. This chain uses TRBV7-6 with TRBJ2-1; the match to TRBD2 covers 8 bases. V gave up 6 bases and J gave up 6 bases; unmatched junction bases: 7. In germline, CDR1 is SGHVS, CDR2 FNYEAQ. The CDR3 has 14 residues. Here the CDR3 DNA reads TGTGCCAGCAGTACTCTAGCGGGCCCCAATGAGCAGTTCTTC. It yields the protein CASSTLAGPNEQFF.

V is TRBV12-3 or TRBV12-4 and J is TRBJ2-5; 12 bases match TRBD2. CDR3 length: 18 residues. J was trimmed by 3 bases and V by 4 bases; bases with no gene match: 12. Here the CDR3 reads CASSSGDWTSGAKETQYF. DNA for the CDR3: TGTGCCAGCAGTTCAGGCGACTGGACTAGCGGGGCCAAAGAGACCCAGTACTTC.

This clonotype was picked up many times. The rearrangement uses TRBV5-5 and TRBJ1-2, with D possibly being TRBD1 (5 bases). CDR3 length equals 14 residues. The germline V gene encodes CDR1 SGHKS and CDR2 YYEKEE (reference sequence). Trimming shortened V by 4 bases and J by 2 bases, and 12 bases separated the two germline ends. The CDR3 DNA sequence: TGTGCCAGCAGCCACATAGGGGTCAACTATGGCTACACCTTC. Its protein product is CASSHIGVNYGYTF.

This clonotype was seen more than once but under ten times. The V gene is TRBV28, the J gene TRBJ2-6; D ambiguous. Trimming left V 6 bases short and J 0 bases short, with 18 bases between. The germline CDR1 and CDR2 sequences are MDHEN and SYDVKM. This CDR3 is built from 18 residues. The CDR3 here is CASSWRGRSNSGANVLTF. CDR3 sequence (DNA): TGTGCCAGCAGCTGGCGTGGCAGGTCAAACTCTGGGGCCAACGTCCTGACTTTC. The whole variable domain, remainder taken from reference TRBV28 and TRBJ2-6, is DVKVTQSSRYLVKRTGEKVFLECVQDMDHENMFWYRQDPGLGLRLIYFSYDVKMKEKGDIPEGYSVSREKKERFSLILESASTNQTSMYLCASSWRGRSNSGANVLTFGAGSRLTVL.